Listed here are 18 T cell receptor beta chains from one sample, sequenced in a study of T-cell reconstitution after alpha-beta-depleted transplantation in children. Unique molecular identifiers were incorporated into the prepared TCRbeta library. TCRdb re-called the PCR reads with MiXCR, one entry per CDR3 protein. This repertoire shows 300,000 to 400,000 distinct CDR3 sequences, around 25% found once; its top ten account for 10% to 11%. Sequencing was performed on PBMCs, mostly from graft donor cells, taken 180 days after TCRalphabeta/CD19-depleted stem cell transplant. These receptors were collected from a male patient younger than 18 who had a stem cell transplant for acute lymphoblastic leukemia, so the T cells may come from the graft donor.

The genes are TRBV27 and TRBJ1-1; tentative D call: TRBD1 (5 bases). This CDR3 contains 14 residues. V was shortened by 3 bases and J by 4 bases, with 12 bases between the two germline ends. The germline V gene encodes CDR1 MNHEY and CDR2 SMNVEV (reference sequence). The chain's CDR3 is CASSFPGGGTEAFF. The DNA for the CDR3 is TGTGCCAGCAGTTTTCCCGGGGGTGGCACTGAAGCTTTCTTT.

In this sample, this clonotype turned up a few times. The chain uses TRBV20-1 and TRBJ2-2; either TRBD1 or TRBD2 may supply D (5 bases each). From germline, CDR1 is DFQATT and CDR2 SNEGSKA (reference sequence). The ends were cut back, 3 bases at V and 6 bases at J, with 20 bases in the middle. The CDR3 is 16 residues long. CDR3 nucleotide sequence: TGCAGTGCTAGTGCCCCCTGGGGGAGCGAGGCCGGGGAGCTGTTTTTT. Its translation is CSASAPWGSEAGELFF.

This clonotype was recorded many times. The chain carries TRBV12-3 or TRBV12-4 and TRBJ2-2; D gene uncertain. V lost 5 bases and J 6 bases, leaving 7 bases between the germline ends. The CDR3 totals 12 residues. The CDR3 sequence is CASSLPAGELFF. The CDR3 DNA is TGTGCCAGCAGTCTACCGGCCGGGGAGCTGTTTTTT.

The rearrangement joins TRBV29-1 to TRBJ1-4, with D perhaps matching TRBD1 (6 bases). CDR1 SQVTM and CDR2 ANQGSEA come from the germline V gene. There are 15 residues in the CDR3. V was clipped by 1 base and J by 7 bases, with 16 bases between them. The CDR3 DNA is TGCAGCGTTGAAGTTTGGACAAAGGGGGGTGAAAAACTGTTTTTT. Translating it yields CSVEVWTKGGEKLFF.

V and J are TRBV20-1 and TRBJ2-1, with unresolved D. The CDR3 extends over 18 amino acids. V lost 0 bases and J 4 bases, leaving 22 bases between the germline ends. Germline V gene lookup returns CDR1 DFQATT and CDR2 SNEGSKA (reference sequence). CDR3 region: CSARDLHVTLLGYNEQFF. The CDR3 bases are TGCAGTGCTAGAGATCTTCATGTGACCCTCCTTGGTTACAATGAGCAGTTCTTC.

This chain connects TRBV20-1 to TRBJ2-3; D call uncertain. Germline V gives CDR1 DFQATT, CDR2 SNEGSKA (reference sequence). The CDR3 has 14 residues. V dropped 5 bases and J dropped 2 bases, with 14 bases sitting between them. The CDR3 loop is CSAFFPPDTDTQYF. CDR3 DNA sequence: TGCAGTGCTTTTTTTCCACCCGACACAGATACGCAGTATTTT.

This chain connects TRBV11-3 to TRBJ2-1, with D possibly being TRBD1 (5 bases). The germline gives CDR1 SGHNT, CDR2 YENEEA. V was clipped by 5 bases and J by 4 bases, with 9 bases between them. The CDR3 extends over 13 amino acids. The CDR3: CASSVTAYNEQFF. The CDR3 coding sequence is TGTGCCAGCAGCGTGACAGCATACAATGAGCAGTTCTTC.

The chain is built from TRBV28 and TRBJ2-1, with a tentative D call TRBD1 (6 bases). Trimming shortened V by 8 bases and J by 6 bases, and 14 bases separated the two germline ends. The germline V gene encodes CDR1 MDHEN and CDR2 SYDVKM. The CDR3 length is 13 residues. In nucleotides, the CDR3 is TGTGCCAGCTACCAGCAGGGGAGCAATGAGCAGTTCTTC. It is translated as CASYQQGSNEQFF.

This rearrangement joins TRBV29-1 to TRBJ2-7, with TRBD2 identical over 10 bases. V shed 2 bases, J shed 3 bases, and the junction held 7 bases outside the gene matches. Germline V gene sequence: CDR1 SQVTM, CDR2 ANQGSEA. The CDR3 extends over 15 amino acids. The CDR3 sequence is CSVERGLAGDYEQYF. CDR3 sequence (DNA): TGCAGCGTTGAAAGGGGGCTAGCGGGAGACTACGAGCAGTACTTC.

This clonotype appeared a few times. The V call is TRBV18, the J call TRBJ2-7; D is tentatively TRBD1 or TRBD2 (5 bases each). Germline loops: CDR1 KGHSH, CDR2 LQKENI. The CDR3 loop spans 16 amino acids. V lost 3 bases and J lost 5, with 20 bases in between. The CDR3 coding sequence is TGTGCCAGCTCACCTACCTCAGCCGGGACGAATAACGAGCAGTACTTC. Translated: CASSPTSAGTNNEQYF.

In this sample, this clonotype turned up a few times. This chain uses TRBV27 with TRBJ2-7; tentatively, D is TRBD2 (7 bases). This CDR3 has 17 amino acids. CDR1 and CDR2 (germline): MNHEY, SMNVEV (reference sequence). V dropped 4 bases and J dropped 3 bases, with 22 bases sitting between them. CDR3 residues: CASSYARGAGYNYEQYF. CDR3 nucleotide sequence: TGTGCCAGCAGTTATGCCCGGGGGGCGGGATACAACTACGAGCAGTACTTC.

CDR3 region: CAIGTASTDTQYF. DNA for the CDR3: TGTGCCATCGGAACGGCTAGCACAGATACGCAGTATTTT. The J gene is TRBJ2-3, the V gene TRBV10-3; D is ambiguous. The V gene lost 8 bases and the J gene lost 0 bases, with 9 bases spanning the gap. The germline CDR1 and CDR2 sequences are ENHRY and SYGVKD. CDR3 length: 13 amino acids.

This clonotype was picked up a small number of times. The rearrangement joins TRBV10-3 to TRBJ1-3; D is uncertain. Germline loops: CDR1 ENHRY, CDR2 SYGVKD. CDR3 length: 16 amino acids. V gave up 3 bases and J gave up 2 bases, with 14 bases separating them. CDR3 DNA: TGTGCCATCAGTGACCCTATAGCCGGTCCTGGAAACACCATATATTTT. Translation gives CAISDPIAGPGNTIYF.

Only a few counts were recorded for this clonotype. The V call is TRBV7-9, the J call TRBJ1-2; D remains ambiguous. Trimming took 3 bases from V and 2 from J, leaving 10 bases between them. Germline V CDR1 and CDR2: SEHNR, FQNEAQ (reference sequence). CDR3 length: 14 residues. The CDR3 sequence: CASSLRGRNYGYTF. For the CDR3, the DNA is TGTGCCAGCAGCTTGAGAGGGAGGAACTATGGCTACACCTTC.

This clonotype has just a few counts. This chain uses TRBV6-1 with TRBJ1-2; D remains unclear. The CDR3 runs 16 residues. With 6 bases removed from V and 8 bases from J, the gap between germline ends came to 25 bases. In germline, CDR1 is MNHNS, CDR2 SASEGT. CDR3 DNA sequence: TGTGCCAGCAGGGAGCGACCTGACGGAATCTTGGGGGGCTACACCTTC. This translates into CASRERPDGILGGYTF.

This clonotype was recorded a few times. The chain couples TRBV12-3 or TRBV12-4 to TRBJ2-7, with no clear D. V was pared by 1 base and J by 3 bases, with 16 bases between. The CDR3 consists of 16 residues. In DNA, the CDR3 is TGTGCCAGCAGTTTAGTCCCCTCCGGCTGGGGCTACGAGCAGTACTTC. Its translation is CASSLVPSGWGYEQYF.

J is TRBJ2-7 and V is TRBV12-3 or TRBV12-4; D not resolved. V lost 7 bases to trimming and J lost 3 bases, with 13 bases between them. The length of the CDR3 is 13 residues. Here the CDR3 reads CASTLREDYEQYF. The CDR3 region has the DNA TGTGCCAGCACCCTAAGGGAAGACTACGAGCAGTACTTC.

J is TRBJ1-1 and V is TRBV12-3 or TRBV12-4, with D unresolved. Trimming pared 7 bases from V and 1 base from J, leaving 10 bases between. The CDR3 length is 13 residues. This chain's CDR3 is CASTNRPNTEAFF. Here the CDR3 DNA reads TGTGCCAGCACGAATCGGCCGAACACTGAAGCTTTCTTT.